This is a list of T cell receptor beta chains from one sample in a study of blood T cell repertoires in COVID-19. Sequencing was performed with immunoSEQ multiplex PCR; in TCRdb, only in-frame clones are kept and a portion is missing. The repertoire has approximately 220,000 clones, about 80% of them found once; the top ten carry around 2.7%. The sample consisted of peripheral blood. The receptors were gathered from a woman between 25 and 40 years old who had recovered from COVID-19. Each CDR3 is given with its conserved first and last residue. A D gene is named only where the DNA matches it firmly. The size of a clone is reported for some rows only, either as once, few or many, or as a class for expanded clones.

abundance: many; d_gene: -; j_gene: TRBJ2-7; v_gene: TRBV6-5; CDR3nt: TGTGCCAGCAGTTACTCGAGGGCGATTCCCTACGAGCAGTACTTC; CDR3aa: CASSYSRAIPYEQYF
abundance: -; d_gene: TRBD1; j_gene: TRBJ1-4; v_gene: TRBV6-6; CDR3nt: TGTGCCAGCAGTTCCCGGGACAGGGCCGGAGAAAAACTGTTTTTT; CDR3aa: CASSSRDRAGEKLFF
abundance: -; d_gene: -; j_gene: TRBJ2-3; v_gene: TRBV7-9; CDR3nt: TGTGCCAGCAGCTTAACAGCGTTACAGGCAGATACGCAGTATTTT; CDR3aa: CASSLTALQADTQYF
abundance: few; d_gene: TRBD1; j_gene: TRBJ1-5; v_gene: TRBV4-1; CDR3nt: TGCGCCAGCAGCCAAGTCCGGCTGGGGACAGTTCCTAGCAATCAGCCCCAGCATTTT; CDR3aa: CASSQVRLGTVPSNQPQHF
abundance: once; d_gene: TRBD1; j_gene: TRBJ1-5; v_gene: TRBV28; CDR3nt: TGTGCCAGCGTACCGGGACAGGGATCGAATCAGCCCCAGCATTTT; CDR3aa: CASVPGQGSNQPQHF
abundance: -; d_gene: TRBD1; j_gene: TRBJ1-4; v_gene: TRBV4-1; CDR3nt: TGCGCCAGCAGCCTGCCAGGGGGCGCGGATGAAAAACTGTTTTTT; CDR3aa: CASSLPGGADEKLFF
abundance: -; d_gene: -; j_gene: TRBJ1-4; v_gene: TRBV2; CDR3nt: TGTGCCAGCAGTGGGACAGCAACTAATGAAAAACTGTTTTTT; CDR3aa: CASSGTATNEKLFF
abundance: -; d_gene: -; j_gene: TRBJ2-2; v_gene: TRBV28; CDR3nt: TGTGCCAGCAGTTTGACGGCTAGCTTATCGGGGGAGCTGTTTTTT; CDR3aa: CASSLTASLSGELFF
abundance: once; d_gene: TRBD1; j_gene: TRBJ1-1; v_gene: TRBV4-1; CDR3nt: TGCGCCAGCAGCCGGATCTTAGGACAGGTCGCCACTGAAGCTTTCTTT; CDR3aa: CASSRILGQVATEAFF
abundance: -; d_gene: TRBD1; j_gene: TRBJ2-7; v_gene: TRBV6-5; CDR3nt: TGTGCCAGCAGTAAGACGGACAGGCCCTACGAGCAGTACTTC; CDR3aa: CASSKTDRPYEQYF
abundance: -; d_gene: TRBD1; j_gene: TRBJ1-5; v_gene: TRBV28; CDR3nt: TGTGCCAGCAGTATTATCGGGACAGGGGGAGTTCAGCCCCAGCATTTT; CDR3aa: CASSIIGTGGVQPQHF
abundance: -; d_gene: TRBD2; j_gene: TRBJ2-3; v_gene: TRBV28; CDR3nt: TGTGCCAGCACCACTAGCGGGAGAGGCAACACAGATACGCAGTATTTT; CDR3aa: CASTTSGRGNTDTQYF
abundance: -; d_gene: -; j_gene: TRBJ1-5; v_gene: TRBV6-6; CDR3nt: TGTGCCAGCAGTCCGAGCCCGAATCAGCCCCAGCATTTT; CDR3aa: CASSPSPNQPQHF
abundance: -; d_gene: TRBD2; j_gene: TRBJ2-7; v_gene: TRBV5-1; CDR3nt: TGCGCCAGCAGCAGCGGGAGGTCCCTCCCCCCCTACGAGCAGTACTTC; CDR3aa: CASSSGRSLPPYEQYF
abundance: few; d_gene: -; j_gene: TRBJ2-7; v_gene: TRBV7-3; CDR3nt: TGTGCCAGCAGCTTAACCACTAGGACCGAGCAGTACTTC; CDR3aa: CASSLTTRTEQYF
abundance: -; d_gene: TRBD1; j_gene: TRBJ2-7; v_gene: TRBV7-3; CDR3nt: TGTGCCAGCAGCCCGGGGACAGGCTACGAGCAGTACTTC; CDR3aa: CASSPGTGYEQYF
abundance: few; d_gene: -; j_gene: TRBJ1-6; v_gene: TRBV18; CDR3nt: TGTGCCAGCTCACCAAGACAGTCTAATTCACCCCTCCACTTT; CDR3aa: CASSPRQSNSPLHF
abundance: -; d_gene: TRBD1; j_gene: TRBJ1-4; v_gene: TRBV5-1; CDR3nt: TGCGCCAGCAGCCCCGGACAGGGAGTGGTTGAAAAACTGTTTTTT; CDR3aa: CASSPGQGVVEKLFF
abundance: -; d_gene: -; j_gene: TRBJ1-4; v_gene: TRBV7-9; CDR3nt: TGTGCCAGCAGCAGGGCCGAGACAGCAACTAATGAAAAACTGTTTTTT; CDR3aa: CASSRAETATNEKLFF
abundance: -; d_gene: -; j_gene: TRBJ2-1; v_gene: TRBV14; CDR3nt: TGTGCCAGCAGCGCAGTAACCACCTACAATGAGCAGTTCTTC; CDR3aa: CASSAVTTYNEQFF
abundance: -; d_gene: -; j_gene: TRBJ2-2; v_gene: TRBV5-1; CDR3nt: TGCGCCAGCAGCTTGGAGTTTGCAGGGCAAATGATATCGAACACCGGGGAGCTGTTTTTT; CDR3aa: CASSLEFAGQMISNTGELFF
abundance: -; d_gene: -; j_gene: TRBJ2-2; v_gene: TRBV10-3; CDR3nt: TGTGCCATCAGTACTACGAAGGCAGGGGAGCTGTTTTTT; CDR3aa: CAISTTKAGELFF
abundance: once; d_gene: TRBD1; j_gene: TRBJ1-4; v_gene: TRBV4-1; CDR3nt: TGCGCCAGCACCTCATACAGGGGACCCGCGGCGGGTAATGAAAAACTGTTTTTT; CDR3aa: CASTSYRGPAAGNEKLFF
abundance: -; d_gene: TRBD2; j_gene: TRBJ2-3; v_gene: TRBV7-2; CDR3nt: TGTGCCAGCAGCTTAGTACTAGCGGGATTATTAACTACAGATACGCAGTATTTT; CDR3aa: CASSLVLAGLLTTDTQYF
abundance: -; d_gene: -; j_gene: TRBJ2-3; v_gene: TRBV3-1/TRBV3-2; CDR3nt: TGTGCCAGCAGTCGACAGAGAGATACGCAGTATTTT; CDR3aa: CASSRQRDTQYF
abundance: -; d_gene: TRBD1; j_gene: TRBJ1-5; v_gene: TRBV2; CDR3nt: TGTGCCAGCAGTGACGACAGGGGTGGACAGCCCCAGCATTTT; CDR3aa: CASSDDRGGQPQHF
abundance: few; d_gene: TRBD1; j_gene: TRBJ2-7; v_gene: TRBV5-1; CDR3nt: TGCGCCAGCAGCTTGGGGGGACAGGGTTCCTACGAGCAGTACTTC; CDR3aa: CASSLGGQGSYEQYF
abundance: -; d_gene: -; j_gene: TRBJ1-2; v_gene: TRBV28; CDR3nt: TGTGCCAGCAGCCTTAGTGTTTTTACTCCAGGGGTTGTCGACTATGGCTACACCTTC; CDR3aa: CASSLSVFTPGVVDYGYTF
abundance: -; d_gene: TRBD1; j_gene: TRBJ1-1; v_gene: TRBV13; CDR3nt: TGTGCCAGCAGCTCCGAACAGGGGGAAAGGAACACTGAAGCTTTCTTT; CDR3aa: CASSSEQGERNTEAFF
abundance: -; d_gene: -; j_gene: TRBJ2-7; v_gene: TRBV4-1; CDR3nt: TGCGCCAGCAGCCTTACTAGGAGTAGCGACGAGCAGTACTTC; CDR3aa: CASSLTRSSDEQYF
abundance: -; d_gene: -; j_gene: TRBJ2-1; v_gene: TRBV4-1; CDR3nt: TGCGCCAGCAGCCAAGGTCGACTCAGCGGAGCTAAGAATGAGCAGTTCTTC; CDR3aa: CASSQGRLSGAKNEQFF
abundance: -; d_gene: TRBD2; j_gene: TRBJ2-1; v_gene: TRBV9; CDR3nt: TGTGCCAGCAGCGGACGACTAGCGGGCCTTGTCCACAATGAGCAGTTCTTC; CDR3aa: CASSGRLAGLVHNEQFF
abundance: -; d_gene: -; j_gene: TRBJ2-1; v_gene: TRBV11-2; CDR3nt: TGTGCCAGCAGAGGGGCAGGGGGAGGCAATGAGCAGTTCTTC; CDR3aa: CASRGAGGGNEQFF
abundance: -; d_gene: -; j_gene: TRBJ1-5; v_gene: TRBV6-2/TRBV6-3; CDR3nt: TGTGCCAGCAGCCACAGGGATCAGCCCCAGCATTTT; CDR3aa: CASSHRDQPQHF
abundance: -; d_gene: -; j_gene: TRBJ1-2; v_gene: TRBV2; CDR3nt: TGTGCCAGCGGTCGGGAAGGGGGCTACACCTTC; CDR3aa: CASGREGGYTF
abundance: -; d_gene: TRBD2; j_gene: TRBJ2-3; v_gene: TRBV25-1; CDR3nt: TGTGCCAGCAAACCCGGGCGGGGGAGCACAGATACGCAGTATTTT; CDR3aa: CASKPGRGSTDTQYF
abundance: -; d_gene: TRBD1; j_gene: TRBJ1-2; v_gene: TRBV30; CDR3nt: TGTGCCTGGAAGGGAGGGACAGGGGGGCAGAATCATGGCTACACCTTC; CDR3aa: CAWKGGTGGQNHGYTF
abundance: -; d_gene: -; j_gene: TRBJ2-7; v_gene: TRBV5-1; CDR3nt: TGCGCCAGCAGCTTGAACCTCCTATCGGACGAGCAGTACTTC; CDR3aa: CASSLNLLSDEQYF
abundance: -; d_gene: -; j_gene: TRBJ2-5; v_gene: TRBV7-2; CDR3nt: TGTGCCAGCAGCCCAAGGCGACTGTCGTCCGAGACCCAGTACTTC; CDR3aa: CASSPRRLSSETQYF
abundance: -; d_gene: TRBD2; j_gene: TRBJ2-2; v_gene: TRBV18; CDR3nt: TGTGCCAGCTCCCCTACTAGCGGGAGGAACACCGGGGAGCTGTTTTTT; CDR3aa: CASSPTSGRNTGELFF
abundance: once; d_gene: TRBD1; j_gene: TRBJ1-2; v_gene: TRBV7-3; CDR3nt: TGTGCCAGCAGCTTACTGACAGGGGGTGTTGGGGGCTACACCTTC; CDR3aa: CASSLLTGGVGGYTF
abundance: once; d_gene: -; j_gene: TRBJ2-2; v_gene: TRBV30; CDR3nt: TGTGCCTGGAGTGTCGGTTCGGCTAGAACCGGGGAGCTGTTTTTT; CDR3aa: CAWSVGSARTGELFF
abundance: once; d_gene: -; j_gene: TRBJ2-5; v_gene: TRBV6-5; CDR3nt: TGTGCCAGCAGCTTTGGCGAGACCCAGTACTTC; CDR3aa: CASSFGETQYF
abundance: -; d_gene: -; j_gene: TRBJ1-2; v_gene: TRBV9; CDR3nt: TGTGCCAGCAGCATATCAGGAACACCTAACTATGGCTACACCTTC; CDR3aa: CASSISGTPNYGYTF
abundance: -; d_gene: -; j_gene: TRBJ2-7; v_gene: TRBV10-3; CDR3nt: TGTGCCATCATTCCCGACTCGGAACCCTACGAGCAGTACTTC; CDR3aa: CAIIPDSEPYEQYF
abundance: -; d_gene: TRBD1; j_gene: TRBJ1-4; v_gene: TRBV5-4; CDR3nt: TGTGCCAGCAGCTCCCCCCCGGGACAGGGAAATGAAAAACTGTTTTTT; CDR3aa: CASSSPPGQGNEKLFF
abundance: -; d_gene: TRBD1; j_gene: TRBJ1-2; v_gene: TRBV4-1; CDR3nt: TGCGCCAGCAGCCAATCGACAGGGGAGGGAAACTATGGCTACACCTTC; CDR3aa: CASSQSTGEGNYGYTF
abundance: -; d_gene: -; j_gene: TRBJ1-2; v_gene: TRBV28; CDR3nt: TGTGCCAGCAGTTTTGGCAGGCACTATGGCTACACCTTC; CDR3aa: CASSFGRHYGYTF
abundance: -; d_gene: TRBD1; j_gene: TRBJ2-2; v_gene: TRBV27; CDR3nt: TGTGCCAGCAGTTCAGGGGGCACCGGGGAGCTGTTTTTT; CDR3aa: CASSSGGTGELFF
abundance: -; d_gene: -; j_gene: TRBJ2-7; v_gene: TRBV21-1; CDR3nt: TGTGCCAGCACCCGAAAAGCCCAGCGGGAGGACAGCGAGCAGTACTTC; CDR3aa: CASTRKAQREDSEQYF
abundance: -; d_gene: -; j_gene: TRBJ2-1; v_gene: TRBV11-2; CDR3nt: TGTGCCAGCAGCTCCCACCTGGCCCTTAGAGGCTACAATGAGCAGTTCTTC; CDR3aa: CASSSHLALRGYNEQFF
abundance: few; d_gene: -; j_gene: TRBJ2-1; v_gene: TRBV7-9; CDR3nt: TGTGCCAGCAGCTCAGGAGAGCAGTTCTTC; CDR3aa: CASSSGEQFF
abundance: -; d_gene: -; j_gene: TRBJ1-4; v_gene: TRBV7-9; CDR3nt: TGTGCCAGCAGCCGACCGGACATTGGTGAAAAACTGTTTTTT; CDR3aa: CASSRPDIGEKLFF
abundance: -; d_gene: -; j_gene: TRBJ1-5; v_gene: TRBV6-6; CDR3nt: TGTGCCAGCAGTTACTATGGCGGTAATCAGCCCCAGCATTTT; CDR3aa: CASSYYGGNQPQHF
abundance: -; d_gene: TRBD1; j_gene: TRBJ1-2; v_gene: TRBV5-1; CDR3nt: TGCGCCAGCAGCTCGACAGGGGATGCCTATGGCTACACCTTC; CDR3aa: CASSSTGDAYGYTF
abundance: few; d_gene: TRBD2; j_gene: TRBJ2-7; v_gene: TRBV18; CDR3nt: TGTGCCAGCTCACCTCTCCCAACTAGCGGGAGGGTTTACGAGCAGTACTTC; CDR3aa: CASSPLPTSGRVYEQYF
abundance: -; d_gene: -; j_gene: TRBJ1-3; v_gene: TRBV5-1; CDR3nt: TGCGCCAGCAGCTTGGCGGCAGGTGGAAACACCATATATTTT; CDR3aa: CASSLAAGGNTIYF
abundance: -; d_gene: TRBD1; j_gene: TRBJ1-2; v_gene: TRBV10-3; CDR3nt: TGTGCCATCAGTGACCCCGGGACAGGGGAATATGGCTACACCTTC; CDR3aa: CAISDPGTGEYGYTF